Included here is one T cell receptor (beta chain) sequence, with context. This clonotype appeared a single time. Its antigen has not been determined. One base away there is no much larger clone; base qualities are not given. Support from one read is weak. This record belongs to a study of CD8 T cells in Susac syndrome (dated by TCRdb to between 2018 and 2021). Looking at the study overall: Among the sequenced Susac syndrome patients, over five had clinically active disease and under ten were in clinical remission. Susac syndrome patients were therapy-naive, on corticosteroids (some also receiving IVIg), or on IVIg alone at blood withdrawal. Whether CD8+ T cell activation and differentiation in Susac syndrome was antigen driven was tested using repertoire sequencing. The study compared CD8+ T cell repertoire clonality among 11 to 12 healthy donors, approximately 14 Susac syndrome patients and some 16 multiple sclerosis patients.

High-throughput TCR beta sequencing profiled peripheral blood CD8+ and CD4+ T cells from healthy donors, Susac syndrome patients and multiple sclerosis patients. Susac syndrome patients met recently defined diagnostic criteria for definite or probable disease. Bulk CD8+ and CD4+ T cells were purified by magnetic negative isolation, while CD8+ TEMRA cells were enriched using FACS. Blood was collected in EDTA tubes and processed within 24 hours, with PBMCs isolated through density gradient centrifugation. PBMCs intended for TCR sequencing were frozen in liquid nitrogen and were later thawed in a 37 degrees C water bath. The sorted or isolated CD4+, CD8+ and CD8+ TEMRA cells reached a purity of at least 90%. RNA was extracted using the RNeasy kit, and about 0.5 to 1 ug of the RNA was reverse transcribed with random hexamers. The immunoSEQ multiplex PCR assay, which covers 54 Vbeta and 13 Jbeta segments, was used to amplify TCR beta CDR3 regions. PCR amplification bias was corrected using a synthetic template baseline for primer optimization and computational correction. Per the source publication's procedure: Reads were assigned to V, D and J genes according to IMGT and analyzed in immunoSEQ Analyzer, with only productive sequences retained. Clonality was calculated as one minus the Shannon entropy normalized by log2 of the number of productive unique sequences. Public and private clones were assessed among the 100 most prevalent clones of each patient and control. Susac-specific clones were defined as absent from healthy and MS cohorts, over a thousand published viral clones and other ImmuneACCESS disease sequences. The public reads were run again by TCRdb, first through fastp at Q25 and then through MiXCR, and only productive beta chains were kept. Every CDR3 protein is listed once, alongside the most common genes and DNA of its rows. TCRdb's processing, not the authors' own work, is the source of the V and J calls. Within this sample are some 140,000 distinct CDR3 sequences, with around 93% of them counted one time only. Clones ranked in the top ten supply around 0.2% of the sample.

Trimming removed 2 bases from V and 4 bases from J, leaving 11 bases between the germline ends. In the germline V gene (reference sequence), CDR1 corresponds to LNHDA and CDR2 to SQIVND. The CDR3 numbers 15 residues from cysteine through phenylalanine. Just the 45-base CDR3 DNA is kept, in frame starting at base 1. Study-wide conclusions, independent of this receptor: Clonal expansion was observed in Susac syndrome CD8+ repertoires, with the highest expansion in CD8+ TEMRA cells and greater expansion in clinically active than in remitting patients. In the total CD8+ and CD8+ TEMRA repertoires, sixteen and five Susac-specific public clones, respectively, were identified. The study acknowledged that relatively few individuals were included in the TCR sequencing and HLA analysis.

The rearranged segments are TRBV19 and TRBJ2-2, with a weak D call of TRBD2 (5 bases match). Sequenced material: CD8+ T cells from PBMCs. This TCR was recovered from a human donor with Susac syndrome. The sequenced DNA is TGTGCCAGTAGTATAAGCGGTAGCACCACCGGGGAGCTGTTTTTT. This gives the protein CASSISGSTTGELFF.